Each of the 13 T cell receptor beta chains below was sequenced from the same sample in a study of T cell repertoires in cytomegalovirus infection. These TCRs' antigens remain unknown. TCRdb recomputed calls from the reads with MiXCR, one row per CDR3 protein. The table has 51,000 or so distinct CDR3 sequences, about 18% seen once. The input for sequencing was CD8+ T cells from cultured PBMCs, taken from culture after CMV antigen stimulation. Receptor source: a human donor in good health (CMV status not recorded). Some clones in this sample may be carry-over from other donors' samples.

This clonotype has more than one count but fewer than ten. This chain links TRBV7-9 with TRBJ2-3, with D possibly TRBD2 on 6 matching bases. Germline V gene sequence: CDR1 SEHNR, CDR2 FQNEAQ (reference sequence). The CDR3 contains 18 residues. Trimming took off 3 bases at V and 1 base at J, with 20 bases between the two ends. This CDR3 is CASSFEKRRATRTDTQYF. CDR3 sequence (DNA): TGTGCCAGCAGCTTCGAGAAGCGGAGGGCGACTCGCACAGATACGCAGTATTTT.

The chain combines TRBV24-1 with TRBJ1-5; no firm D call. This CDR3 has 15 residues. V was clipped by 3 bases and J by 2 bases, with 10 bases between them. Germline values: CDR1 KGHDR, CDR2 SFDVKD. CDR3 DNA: TGTGCCACCAGTGATACCCAGGAGGGCAATCAGCCCCAGCATTTT. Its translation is CATSDTQEGNQPQHF.

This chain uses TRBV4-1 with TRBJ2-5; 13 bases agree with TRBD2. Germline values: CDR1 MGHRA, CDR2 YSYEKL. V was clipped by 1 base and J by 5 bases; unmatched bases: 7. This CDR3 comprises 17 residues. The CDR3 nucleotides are TGCGCCAGCAGCCAAGTACTAGCGGGGGGGCCAGGGGAGACCCAGTACTTC. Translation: CASSQVLAGGPGETQYF.

CDR3 loop: CASSIPSSYTGELFF. In DNA form, the CDR3 reads TGTGCCAGTAGTATACCCTCATCCTACACCGGGGAGCTGTTTTTT. The V call is TRBV19, the J call TRBJ2-2; D not certain. The CDR3 consists of 15 residues. Germline-derived CDR1 and CDR2 are LNHDA and SQIVND (reference sequence). Trimming removed 2 bases at V and 3 bases at J, with 10 bases between.

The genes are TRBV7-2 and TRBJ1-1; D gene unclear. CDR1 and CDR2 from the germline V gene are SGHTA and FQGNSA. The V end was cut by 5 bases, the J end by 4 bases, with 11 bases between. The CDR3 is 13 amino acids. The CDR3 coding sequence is TGTGCCAGCAGCCTCCCTGGTGGCACTGAAGCTTTCTTT. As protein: CASSLPGGTEAFF. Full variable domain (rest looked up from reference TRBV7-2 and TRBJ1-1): GAGVSQSPSNKVTEKGKDVELRCDPISGHTALYWYRQSLGQGLEFLIYFQGNSAPDKSGLPSDRFSAERTGGSVSTLTIQRTQQEDSAVYLCASSLPGGTEAFFGQGTRLTVV.

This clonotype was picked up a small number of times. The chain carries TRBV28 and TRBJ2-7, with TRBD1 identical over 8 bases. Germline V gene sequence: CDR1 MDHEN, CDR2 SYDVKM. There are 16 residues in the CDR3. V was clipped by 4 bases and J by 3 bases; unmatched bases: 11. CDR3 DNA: TGTGCCAGCAGTTCTCAGACAGGGGATCCCAACTACGAGCAGTACTTC. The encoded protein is CASSSQTGDPNYEQYF.

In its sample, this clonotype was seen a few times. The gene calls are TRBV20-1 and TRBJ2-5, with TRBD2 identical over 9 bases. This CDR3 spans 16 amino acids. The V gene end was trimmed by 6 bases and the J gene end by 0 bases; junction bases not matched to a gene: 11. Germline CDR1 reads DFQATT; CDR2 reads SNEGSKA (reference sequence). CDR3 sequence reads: CSAPALAGRYQETQYF. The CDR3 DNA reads TGCAGTGCGCCGGCCCTAGCGGGGCGGTACCAAGAGACCCAGTACTTC.

The CDR3 spells CATSRRGYVRETQYF. CDR3 DNA sequence: TGTGCCACCAGCAGGAGGGGGTATGTTAGGGAGACCCAGTACTTC. The chain links TRBV15 to TRBJ2-5; possibly TRBD1 for D (6 bases). The CDR3 covers 15 residues. V was trimmed by 3 bases and J by 5 bases, leaving 16 bases between them. Germline loops: CDR1 LNHNV, CDR2 YYDKDF (reference sequence).

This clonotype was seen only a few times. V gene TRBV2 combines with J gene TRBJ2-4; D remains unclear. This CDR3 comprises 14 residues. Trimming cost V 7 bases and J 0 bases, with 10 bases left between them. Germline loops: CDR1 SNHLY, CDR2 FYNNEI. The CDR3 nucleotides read TGTGCCAGCAATGTAGGCCTAGCCAAAAACATTCAGTACTTC. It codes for CASNVGLAKNIQYF.

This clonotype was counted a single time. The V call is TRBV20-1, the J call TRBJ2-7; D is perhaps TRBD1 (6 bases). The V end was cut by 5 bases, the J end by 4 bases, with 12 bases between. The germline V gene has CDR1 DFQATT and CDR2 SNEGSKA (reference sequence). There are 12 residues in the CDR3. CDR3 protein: CSASTGMYEQYF. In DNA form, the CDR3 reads TGCAGTGCTTCTACAGGGATGTACGAGCAGTACTTC.

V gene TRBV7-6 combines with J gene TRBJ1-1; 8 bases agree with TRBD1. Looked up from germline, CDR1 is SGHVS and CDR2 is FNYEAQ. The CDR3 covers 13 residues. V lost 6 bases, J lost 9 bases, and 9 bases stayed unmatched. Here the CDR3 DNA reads TGTGCCAGCAGTTCCAACAACAGGGGGAAAGCTTTCTTT. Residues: CASSSNNRGKAFF. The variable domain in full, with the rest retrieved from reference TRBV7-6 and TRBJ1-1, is GAGVSQSPRYKVTKRGQDVALRCDPISGHVSLYWYRQALGQGPEFLTYFNYEAQQDKSGLPNDRFSAERPEGSISTLTIQRTEQRDSAMYRCASSSNNRGKAFFGQGTRLTVV.

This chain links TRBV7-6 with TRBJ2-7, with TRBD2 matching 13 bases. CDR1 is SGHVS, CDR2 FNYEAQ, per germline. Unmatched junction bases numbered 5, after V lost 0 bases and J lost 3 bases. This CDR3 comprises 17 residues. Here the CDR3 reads CASSLAGGTSGVYEQYF. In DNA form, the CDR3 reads TGTGCCAGCAGCTTAGCGGGGGGGACTAGCGGGGTCTACGAGCAGTACTTC. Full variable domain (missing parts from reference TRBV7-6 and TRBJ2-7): GAGVSQSPRYKVTKRGQDVALRCDPISGHVSLYWYRQALGQGPEFLTYFNYEAQQDKSGLPNDRFSAERPEGSISTLTIQRTEQRDSAMYRCASSLAGGTSGVYEQYFGPGTRLTVT.

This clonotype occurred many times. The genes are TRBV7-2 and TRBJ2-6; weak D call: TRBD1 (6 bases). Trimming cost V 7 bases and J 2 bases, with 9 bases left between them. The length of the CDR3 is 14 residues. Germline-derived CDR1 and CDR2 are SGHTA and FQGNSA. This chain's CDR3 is CASNHRAGANVLTF. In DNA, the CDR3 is TGTGCCAGCAACCACAGGGCTGGGGCCAACGTCCTGACTTTC.